This T cell receptor beta chain was captured by sequencing in a study of blood T cell repertoires in COVID-19. Study details: Acute and convalescent COVID-19 samples came from the United States, Italy and Spain.

Original methodology: Amplifying reference gene primers gave estimates of nucleated cell counts. Data came from immunoSEQ multiplex PCR; TCRdb stores just in-frame clones and leaves some out. V and J calls and clone size are those listed in that table; D and trimming were worked out from the DNA. Here the sample spans about 180,000 clones, around 86% being singletons. Germline CDR1 SEHNR, CDR2 FQNEAQ (reference sequence). The CDR3 totals 15 residues. Trimming cost V 4 bases and J 10 bases; bases outside gene matches: 7. Seattle participants joined during active infection and were tracked over time. The chain couples TRBV7-9 to TRBJ1-6, with 10 bases fitting TRBD1. This clonotype was sampled from a woman aged 70-85 years with COVID-19, enrolled during active disease. Sequencing used peripheral blood. This CDR3 is CASSSDRGQQSPLHF. Written as DNA, the CDR3 is TGTGCCAGCAGCTCCGACAGGGGGCAGCAGTCACCCCTCCACTTT.